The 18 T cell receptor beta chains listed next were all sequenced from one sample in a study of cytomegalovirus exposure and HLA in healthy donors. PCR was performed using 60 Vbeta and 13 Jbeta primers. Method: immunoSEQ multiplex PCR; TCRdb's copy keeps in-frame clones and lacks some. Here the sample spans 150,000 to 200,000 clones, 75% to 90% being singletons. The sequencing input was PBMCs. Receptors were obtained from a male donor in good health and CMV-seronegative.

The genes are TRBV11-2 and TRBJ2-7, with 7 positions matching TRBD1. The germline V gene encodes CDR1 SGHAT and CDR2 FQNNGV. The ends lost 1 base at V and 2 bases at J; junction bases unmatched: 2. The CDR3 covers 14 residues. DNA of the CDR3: TGTGCCAGCAGCTTAGTCGGGACAGCCTACGAGCAGTACTTC. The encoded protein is CASSLVGTAYEQYF.

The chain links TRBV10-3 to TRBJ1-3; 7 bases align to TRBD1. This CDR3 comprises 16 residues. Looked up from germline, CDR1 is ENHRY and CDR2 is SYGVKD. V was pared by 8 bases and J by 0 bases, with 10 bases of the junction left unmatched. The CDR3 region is CAIASAGGYSGNTIYF. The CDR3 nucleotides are TGTGCCATCGCGTCGGCAGGGGGGTACTCTGGAAACACCATATATTTT.

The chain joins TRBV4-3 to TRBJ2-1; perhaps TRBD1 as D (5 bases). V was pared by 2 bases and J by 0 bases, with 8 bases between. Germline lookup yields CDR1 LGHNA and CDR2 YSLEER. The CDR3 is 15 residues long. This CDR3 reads CASSQRQSSYNEQFF. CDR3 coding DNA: TGCGCCAGCAGCCAAAGACAGAGCTCCTACAATGAGCAGTTCTTC.

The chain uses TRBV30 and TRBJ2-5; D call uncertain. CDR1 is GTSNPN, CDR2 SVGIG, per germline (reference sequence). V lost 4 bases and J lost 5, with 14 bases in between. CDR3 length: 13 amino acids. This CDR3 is CAWIPGMMETQYF. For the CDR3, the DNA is TGTGCCTGGATACCGGGTATGATGGAGACCCAGTACTTC.

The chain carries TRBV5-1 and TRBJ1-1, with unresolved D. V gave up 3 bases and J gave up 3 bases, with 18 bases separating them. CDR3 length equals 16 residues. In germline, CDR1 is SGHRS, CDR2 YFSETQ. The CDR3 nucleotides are TGCGCCAGCAGCTACCGCAGAGTGTCACAGCACACTGAAGCTTTCTTT. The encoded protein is CASSYRRVSQHTEAFF.

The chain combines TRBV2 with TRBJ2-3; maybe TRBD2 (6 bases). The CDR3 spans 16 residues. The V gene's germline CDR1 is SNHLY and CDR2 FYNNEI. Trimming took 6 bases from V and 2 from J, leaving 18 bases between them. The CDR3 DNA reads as TGTGCCAGCAGCGTGACGGGAGTCGGGATCACAGATACGCAGTATTTT. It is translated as CASSVTGVGITDTQYF.

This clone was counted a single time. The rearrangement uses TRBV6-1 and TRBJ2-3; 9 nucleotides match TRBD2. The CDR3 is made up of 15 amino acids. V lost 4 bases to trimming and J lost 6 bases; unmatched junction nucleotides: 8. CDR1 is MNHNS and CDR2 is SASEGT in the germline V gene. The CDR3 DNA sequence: TGTGCCAGCAGTGTAAAACTAGCGGGTGAGGATACGCAGTATTTT. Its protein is CASSVKLAGEDTQYF.

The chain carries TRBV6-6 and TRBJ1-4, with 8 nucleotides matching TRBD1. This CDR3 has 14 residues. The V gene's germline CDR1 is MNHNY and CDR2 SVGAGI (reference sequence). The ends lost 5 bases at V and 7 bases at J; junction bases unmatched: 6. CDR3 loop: CASSRGQAIEKLFF. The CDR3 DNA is TGTGCCAGCAGTAGGGGACAGGCCATTGAAAAACTGTTTTTT.

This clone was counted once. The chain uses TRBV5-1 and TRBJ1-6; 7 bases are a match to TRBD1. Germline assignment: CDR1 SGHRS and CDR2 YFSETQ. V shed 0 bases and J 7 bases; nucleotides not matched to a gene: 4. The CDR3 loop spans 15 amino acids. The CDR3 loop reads CASSLGQGVNSPLHF. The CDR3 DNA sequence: TGCGCCAGCAGCTTGGGACAGGGTGTGAATTCACCCCTCCACTTT.

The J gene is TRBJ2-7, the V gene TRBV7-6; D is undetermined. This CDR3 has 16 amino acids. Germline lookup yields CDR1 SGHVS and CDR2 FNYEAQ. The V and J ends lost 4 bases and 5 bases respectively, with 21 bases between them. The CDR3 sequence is CASSSSSGRLVNEQYF. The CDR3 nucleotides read TGTGCCAGCAGCTCATCATCGGGTAGGTTAGTGAACGAGCAGTACTTC.

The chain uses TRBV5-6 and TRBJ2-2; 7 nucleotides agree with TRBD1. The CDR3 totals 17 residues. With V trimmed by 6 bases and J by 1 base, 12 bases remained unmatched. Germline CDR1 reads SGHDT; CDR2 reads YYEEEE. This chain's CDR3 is CASTGTVSGLNTGELFF. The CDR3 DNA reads TGTGCCAGCACCGGGACAGTGAGTGGACTGAACACCGGGGAGCTGTTTTTT.

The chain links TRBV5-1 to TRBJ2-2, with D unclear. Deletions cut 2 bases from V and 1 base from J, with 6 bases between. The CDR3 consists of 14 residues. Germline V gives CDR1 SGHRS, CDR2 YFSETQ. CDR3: CASSFSGNTGELFF. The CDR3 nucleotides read TGCGCCAGCAGCTTCTCGGGGAACACCGGGGAGCTGTTTTTT.

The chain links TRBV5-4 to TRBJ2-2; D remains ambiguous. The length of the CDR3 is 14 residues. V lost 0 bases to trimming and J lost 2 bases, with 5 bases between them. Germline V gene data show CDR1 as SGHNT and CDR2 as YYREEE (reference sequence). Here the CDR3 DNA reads TGTGCCAGCAGCTTGGACTCCAACACCGGGGAGCTGTTTTTT. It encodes CASSLDSNTGELFF.

DNA for the CDR3: TGTGCCAGCAGCTTACTCCAGGGGGCAATCCAGTACTTC. As protein: CASSLLQGAIQYF. V gene TRBV7-9 combines with J gene TRBJ2-5; 8 bases line up with TRBD1. Germline V gene sequence: CDR1 SEHNR, CDR2 FQNEAQ (reference sequence). The CDR3 has 13 residues. After removal of 2 bases from V and 10 bases from J, the junction contained 6 bases not matched to a gene. Combining the CDR3 with reference TRBV7-9 and TRBJ2-5 gives the whole variable domain DTGVSQNPRHKITKRGQNVTFRCDPISEHNRLYWYRQTLGQGPEFLTYFQNEAQLEKSRLLSDRFSAERPKGSFSTLEIQRTEQGDSAMYLCASSLLQGAIQYFGPGTRLLVL.

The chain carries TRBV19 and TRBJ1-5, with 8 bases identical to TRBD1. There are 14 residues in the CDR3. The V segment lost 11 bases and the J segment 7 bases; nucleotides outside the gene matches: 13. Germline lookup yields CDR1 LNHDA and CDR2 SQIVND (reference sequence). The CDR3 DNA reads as TGTGCCGTGGGGACCGGACAGGGTCGACAGCCCCAGCATTTT. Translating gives CAVGTGQGRQPQHF.

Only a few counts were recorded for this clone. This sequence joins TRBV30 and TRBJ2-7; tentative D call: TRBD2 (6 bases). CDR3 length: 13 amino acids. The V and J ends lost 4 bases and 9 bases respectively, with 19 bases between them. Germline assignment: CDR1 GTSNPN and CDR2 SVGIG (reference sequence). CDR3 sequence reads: CAWNRDPGGRQYF. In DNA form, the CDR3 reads TGTGCCTGGAACCGGGATCCCGGGGGTCGGCAGTACTTC.

For the CDR3, the DNA is TGTGCCAGCAGAGGGACAGGGAATGCCTACGAGCAGTACTTC. Protein: CASRGTGNAYEQYF. This chain connects TRBV6-6 to TRBJ2-7; 9 bases are a match to TRBD1. The CDR3 loop spans 14 amino acids. Trimming removed 6 bases from V and 2 bases from J; junction bases left unmatched: 5. Germline CDR1 is MNHNY and CDR2 is SVGAGI (reference sequence).

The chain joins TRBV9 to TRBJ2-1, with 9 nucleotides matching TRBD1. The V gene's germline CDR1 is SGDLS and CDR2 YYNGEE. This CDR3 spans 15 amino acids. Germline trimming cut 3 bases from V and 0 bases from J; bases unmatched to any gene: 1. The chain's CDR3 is CASSATGGSYNEQFF. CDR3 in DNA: TGTGCCAGCAGCGCGACAGGGGGCTCCTACAATGAGCAGTTCTTC.